The entry below describes one T cell receptor beta chain. In germline, CDR1 is MGHDK, CDR2 SYGVNS. CDR3 length: 15 residues. V was cut by 8 bases and J by 1 base, with 17 bases left in between. TCR beta CDR3 amplification used RNA transcripts. Second-round multiplex PCR followed a first-round RT-PCR using HTBI primers. TCRdb called the multiplex PCR reads again in MiXCR, with one record for every CDR3 protein. The data show more than 1,000,000 distinct CDR3 sequences, 35% to 40% seen once. The sample is drawn from a study of Graves' ophthalmopathy and Graves' hyperthyroidism. This receptor was taken from an adult man with Graves' hyperthyroidism. This chain uses TRBV25-1 with TRBJ1-1, with a weak D call TRBD1 (5 bases). Sequenced material: peripheral blood or thyroid tissue (not recorded which). CDR3 residues: CASVNTGTGNTEAFF. The DNA of the CDR3 is TGTGCCAGCGTAAATACCGGGACTGGGAACACTGAAGCTTTCTTT.